The 32 T cell receptor beta chains in this list originate from one sample, sequenced in a study of OX40 agonist ivuxolimab in advanced cancers. Only in-frame clones appear in the TCRdb table, and some are missing; sequencing was by immunoSEQ multiplex PCR. The table shows some 46,000 clones, with around 94% occurring only once. The specimen was CD4+ or CD8+ T cells sorted from blood, collected in a trial of the OX40 agonist ivuxolimab. The receptors here all came from an adult with an advanced solid tumor such as melanoma, head and neck, liver or kidney cancer.

This clone has more than one count but fewer than ten. V and J are TRBV9 and TRBJ2-1, with 9 bases matching TRBD2. V shed 0 bases, J shed 8 bases, and the junction held 9 bases outside the gene matches. There are 16 residues in the CDR3. Germline CDR1 SGDLS, CDR2 YYNGEE. This CDR3 is CASSVEGTSKRDEQFF. The CDR3 nucleotides read TGTGCCAGCAGCGTAGAGGGGACTAGCAAGAGAGATGAGCAGTTCTTC.

The rearrangement joins TRBV6-6 to TRBJ2-7, with 7 bases that match TRBD1. The ends lost 5 bases at V and 0 bases at J; junction bases unmatched: 7. This CDR3 has 15 amino acids. Germline V gene sequence: CDR1 MNHNY, CDR2 SVGAGI (reference sequence). The CDR3 sequence is CASSRRQGVSYEQYF. CDR3 nucleotide sequence: TGTGCCAGCAGTCGCCGACAGGGCGTCTCCTACGAGCAGTACTTC.

CDR3: CSVEDGHGTNYGYTF. DNA of the CDR3: TGCAGCGTTGAAGATGGGCACGGCACTAACTATGGCTACACCTTC. J is TRBJ1-2 and V is TRBV29-1; D call uncertain. Germline loops: CDR1 SQVTM, CDR2 ANQGSEA. The CDR3 length is 15 residues. V lost 0 bases and J lost 0, with 11 bases in between.

The chain is built from TRBV6-5 and TRBJ1-1; no clear D. The germline V gene has CDR1 MNHEY and CDR2 SVGAGI. This CDR3 comprises 13 residues. The germline V and J ends were trimmed by 4 bases and 1 base, with 7 bases remaining between them. The CDR3 DNA reads as TGTGCCAGCAGTTCGAGTGAGAACACTGAAGCTTTCTTT. It specifies CASSSSENTEAFF.

The chain has TRBV6-4 and TRBJ2-3, with D unclear. Trimming stripped 5 bases from V and 2 bases from J, with 11 bases between. CDR1 is MRHNA, CDR2 SNTAGT, per germline. CDR3 length: 14 amino acids. The CDR3 sequence: CASSYGRPTDTQYF. The DNA for the CDR3 is TGTGCCAGCAGTTACGGTCGGCCCACAGATACGCAGTATTTT.

The rearrangement links TRBV9 to TRBJ2-5, with 7 positions matching TRBD2. Germline V gene data show CDR1 as SGDLS and CDR2 as YYNGEE. There are 15 residues in the CDR3. V was clipped by 0 bases and J by 5 bases; unmatched bases: 7. CDR3 residues: CASSVEGRASETQYF. For the CDR3, the DNA is TGTGCCAGCAGCGTAGAGGGGAGGGCTAGTGAGACCCAGTACTTC.

The V and J genes are TRBV30 and TRBJ2-2; D may match TRBD1 or TRBD2 (5 bases each). The CDR3 totals 13 residues. Germline V gene lookup returns CDR1 GTSNPN and CDR2 SVGIG (reference sequence). V shed 0 bases and J shed 11 bases, with 13 bases lying between them. This chain's CDR3 is CAWSVTRGVELFF. The CDR3 coding sequence is TGTGCCTGGAGTGTTACCCGGGGCGTCGAGCTGTTTTTT.

The chain joins TRBV5-6 to TRBJ2-5; no clear D. The germline gives CDR1 SGHDT, CDR2 YYEEEE. The V and J ends lost 1 base and 2 bases respectively, with 21 bases between them. The CDR3 runs to 18 residues. The CDR3 region has the DNA TGTGCCAGCAGCTTGAGGGCAGGCCACAAATCACGGCAAGAGACCCAGTACTTC. As protein: CASSLRAGHKSRQETQYF.

V usage is TRBV30 and J usage is TRBJ2-7; 7 nucleotides agree with TRBD1. Trimming removed 2 bases from V and 4 bases from J; junction bases left unmatched: 5. The CDR3 totals 13 residues. Germline V gene lookup returns CDR1 GTSNPN and CDR2 SVGIG (reference sequence). The CDR3 spells CAWSKPGGYEQYF. CDR3 nucleotide sequence: TGTGCCTGGAGTAAGCCAGGGGGATACGAGCAGTACTTC.

The chain carries TRBV11-3 and TRBJ2-2, with D possibly being TRBD2 (6 bases). V gave up 3 bases and J gave up 4 bases, with 6 bases separating them. The CDR3 length is 13 residues. CDR1 and CDR2 (germline): SGHNT, YENEEA. CDR3: CASSFGGTGELFF. Here the CDR3 DNA reads TGTGCCAGCAGCTTCGGGGGCACCGGGGAGCTGTTTTTT.

The chain recombines TRBV13 with TRBJ1-1; no clear D. With 5 bases removed from V and 5 bases from J, the gap between germline ends came to 12 bases. Germline V gives CDR1 PRHDT, CDR2 FYEKMQ (reference sequence). The CDR3 runs to 13 residues. The CDR3 nucleotides are TGTGCCAGCAGCGCAAGACCCGGGACTGAAGCTTTCTTT. This translates into CASSARPGTEAFF. Looking up the rest from reference TRBV13 and TRBJ1-1 gives the full variable domain: AAGVIQSPRHLIKEKRETATLKCYPIPRHDTVYWYQQGPGQDPQFLISFYEKMQSDKGSIPDRFSAQQFSDYHSELNMSSLELGDSALYFCASSARPGTEAFFGQGTRLTVV.

The chain carries TRBV5-6 and TRBJ1-1; a weak D match, TRBD1 (5 bases). Germline V gene data show CDR1 as SGHDT and CDR2 as YYEEEE. The V and J ends lost 2 bases and 0 bases respectively, with 8 bases between them. This CDR3 comprises 14 residues. The CDR3 region is CASSFDSLNTEAFF. The DNA of the CDR3 is TGTGCCAGCAGCTTCGACAGCTTGAACACTGAAGCTTTCTTT.

This clone has only one observation. This chain joins TRBV12-2 and TRBJ1-4. TRBV12-2 is described as a pseudogene. The CDR3 is made up of 19 amino acids. The CDR3 DNA reads TGTGCAAGTCGCTTAATGGTACGAGTTGGGAGGCGGGACACTAAAGAACTGTTTTTT. Protein sequence: CASRLMVRVGRRDTKELFF.

This rearrangement joins TRBV7-9 to TRBJ2-2; weak D call: TRBD1 (6 bases). The CDR3 loop spans 15 amino acids. Looked up from germline, CDR1 is SEHNR and CDR2 is FQNEAQ (reference sequence). The germline V and J ends were trimmed by 2 bases and 5 bases, with 12 bases remaining between them. CDR3 in amino acids: CASSLLGAYTGELFF. Here the CDR3 DNA reads TGTGCCAGCAGCTTATTGGGGGCCTATACCGGGGAGCTGTTTTTT.

The DNA of the CDR3 is TGTGCCAGCAGCTTGGGGCTAGCGGGAGGGCCAGGGACCGGGGAGCTGTTTTTT. Translation gives CASSLGLAGGPGTGELFF. The chain is built from TRBV5-5 and TRBJ2-2; 12 bases are a match to TRBD2. The V gene's germline CDR1 is SGHKS and CDR2 YYEKEE (reference sequence). The V segment lost 0 bases and the J segment 5 bases; nucleotides outside the gene matches: 8. The CDR3 contains 18 residues. Full variable domain (outside the CDR3, taken from reference TRBV5-5 and TRBJ2-2): DAGVTQSPTHLIKTRGQQVTLRCSPISGHKSVSWYQQVLGQGPQFIFQYYEKEERGRGNFPDRFSARQFPNYSSELNVNALLLGDSALYLCASSLGLAGGPGTGELFFGEGSRLTVL.

The V and J genes are TRBV5-6 and TRBJ1-5; the D gene is possibly TRBD1 (6 bases). Germline loops: CDR1 SGHDT, CDR2 YYEEEE. The CDR3 length is 15 residues. The V and J ends lost 1 base and 7 bases respectively, with 15 bases between them. CDR3 nucleotides: TGTGCCAGCAGCTTGTTCACCGGGGGCGAACAGCCCCAGCATTTT. This sequence encodes CASSLFTGGEQPQHF.

The chain has TRBV9 and TRBJ2-7, with D unresolved. V gave up 0 bases and J gave up 4 bases, with 11 bases separating them. Germline values: CDR1 SGDLS, CDR2 YYNGEE. CDR3 length: 14 residues. The CDR3 DNA sequence: TGTGCCAGCAGCGTAGATAACACCCAGTACGAGCAGTACTTC. Protein sequence: CASSVDNTQYEQYF.

The chain employs TRBV6-6 and TRBJ2-7, with TRBD2 matching 8 bases. V shed 6 bases and J 1 base; nucleotides not matched to a gene: 11. The V gene's germline CDR1 is MNHNY and CDR2 SVGAGI (reference sequence). This CDR3 is 16 amino acids long. This CDR3 reads CASRRQSGSASYEQYF. The CDR3 region has the DNA TGTGCCAGCAGACGACAGAGCGGGAGTGCATCCTACGAGCAGTACTTC.

DNA of the CDR3: TGTGCCAGCACCCCCCGAAGCTGGGGGGGGGAGACCCAGTACTTC. The encoded protein is CASTPRSWGGETQYF. The chain joins TRBV6-5 to TRBJ2-5, with 7 bases that match TRBD2. V was pared by 7 bases and J by 5 bases, with 13 bases of the junction left unmatched. Germline values: CDR1 MNHEY, CDR2 SVGAGI. The CDR3 is 15 residues long.

The chain employs TRBV11-3 and TRBJ1-2; TRBD1 might be the D (5 bases). Trimming pared 5 bases from V and 7 bases from J, leaving 11 bases between. The length of the CDR3 is 12 residues. Germline assignment: CDR1 SGHNT and CDR2 YENEEA. The CDR3 DNA follows: TGTGCCAGCAGCGGGGGGGGTCTTGGCTACACCTTC. Residues: CASSGGGLGYTF. Filled out from reference TRBV11-3 and TRBJ1-2, the complete variable domain reads EAGVVQSPRYKIIEKKQPVAFWCNPISGHNTLYWYLQNLGQGPELLIRYENEEAVDDSQLPKDRFSAERLKGVDSTLKIQPAELGDSAVYLCASSGGGLGYTFGSGTRLTVV.

Written as DNA, the CDR3 is TGTGCCAGCAGTGAAATAGGGGGGGGCCACAATGAGCAGTTCTTC. It yields the protein CASSEIGGGHNEQFF. The rearrangement uses TRBV2 and TRBJ2-1, with D tentatively TRBD2 (7 bases). The CDR3 is made up of 15 amino acids. Germline V gives CDR1 SNHLY, CDR2 FYNNEI. V lost 2 bases, J lost 5 bases, and 13 bases lay in between.

V usage is TRBV14 and J usage is TRBJ2-3; no firm D call. The CDR3 is made up of 12 amino acids. Trimming left V 2 bases short and J 4 bases short, with 4 bases between. The germline V gene encodes CDR1 SGHDN and CDR2 FVKESK. In DNA form, the CDR3 reads TGTGCCAGCAGCCAACAATCAGATACGCAGTATTTT. Amino acids: CASSQQSDTQYF.

The chain has TRBV4-3 and TRBJ2-7; weak D call: TRBD1 (6 bases). CDR1 is LGHNA, CDR2 YSLEER, per germline. With 1 base removed from V and 0 bases from J, the gap between germline ends came to 7 bases. The CDR3 contains 14 residues. CDR3 in amino acids: CASSQGTASYEQYF. CDR3 bases: TGCGCCAGCAGCCAAGGGACAGCCTCCTACGAGCAGTACTTC.

This clone is categorized as medium-sized. A read error may account for a junction end that differs from germline. The chain carries TRBV25-1 and TRBJ2-3; 14 bases map to TRBD2. Germline CDR1 reads MGHDK; CDR2 reads SYGVNS. The CDR3 sequence is 13 residues long. CDR3 protein: CASSGGLAGALDF. CDR3 DNA: TGTGCCAGCAGTGGGGGACTAGCGGGAGCGTTGGATTTT.

The rearrangement uses TRBV7-3 and TRBJ2-5; 12 bases are a match to TRBD2. The CDR3 is 18 amino acids. Unmatched junction bases numbered 14, after V lost 4 bases and J lost 5 bases. Germline values: CDR1 SGHTA, CDR2 FQGTGA. The DNA for the CDR3 is TGTGCCAGCAGCTACAGTCCCCTAGCGGGAGGGATTGAGGAGACCCAGTACTTC. It is translated as CASSYSPLAGGIEETQYF.

The V and J genes are TRBV13 and TRBJ2-7, with TRBD1 matching 11 bases. The CDR3 contains 16 residues. Germline loops: CDR1 PRHDT, CDR2 FYEKMQ (reference sequence). V trimming: 0 bases; J trimming: 3 bases; junction bases outside the gene matches: 4. CDR3 bases: TGTGCCAGCAGCTTAGGTTCGGGACAGGGGGTCTACGAGCAGTACTTC. Residues: CASSLGSGQGVYEQYF.

The rearrangement uses TRBV19 and TRBJ1-5, with D maybe TRBD1 (6 bases). The germline gives CDR1 LNHDA, CDR2 SQIVND (reference sequence). Trimming shortened V by 1 base and J by 7 bases, and 8 bases separated the two germline ends. The CDR3 sequence is 13 residues long. CDR3 protein: CASSIARGQPQHF. In DNA form, the CDR3 reads TGTGCCAGTAGTATAGCCAGGGGCCAGCCCCAGCATTTT.

The rearrangement links TRBV29-1 to TRBJ2-7; 10 nucleotides align to TRBD1. Germline lookup yields CDR1 SQVTM and CDR2 ANQGSEA. The V segment lost 5 bases and the J segment 3 bases; nucleotides outside the gene matches: 13. The CDR3 covers 16 residues. The CDR3 DNA reads as TGCAGCGTTAGACGACCGACAGGGGGCTCCTTCTACGAGCAGTACTTC. Its protein product is CSVRRPTGGSFYEQYF.

The rearrangement links TRBV6-5 to TRBJ1-1, with D maybe TRBD1 (5 bases). This CDR3 has 14 amino acids. Germline V gene lookup returns CDR1 MNHEY and CDR2 SVGAGI. Trimming removed 7 bases from V and 0 bases from J, with 12 bases in between. The CDR3 loop reads CASTSGLLNTEAFF. For the CDR3, the DNA is TGTGCCAGCACCTCAGGGCTCCTGAACACTGAAGCTTTCTTT.

With respect to this clone: Other nucleotide sequences in the sample specify the same CDR3. This chain connects TRBV7-9 to TRBJ1-2, with a weak D call TRBD1 (6 bases). The ends were cut back, 1 base at V and 8 bases at J, with 8 bases in the middle. The germline gives CDR1 SEHNR, CDR2 FQNEAQ (reference sequence). The CDR3 loop spans 12 amino acids. The CDR3 nucleotides are TGTGCCAGCAGCTTAGGCGGGGGCGGCTACACCTTC. Translating gives CASSLGGGGYTF.

In this sample, this clone turned up once. This chain connects TRBV5-1 to TRBJ2-5, with D perhaps TRBD1 or TRBD2 (5 bases each). The CDR3 totals 16 residues. V shed 4 bases and J shed 4 bases, with 20 bases lying between them. Per the germline V gene, CDR1 is SGHRS and CDR2 is YFSETQ. Written as DNA, the CDR3 is TGCGCCAGCAGCCACCGGGACCGAGGTAGGGCAGAGACCCAGTACTTC. This gives the protein CASSHRDRGRAETQYF.

The V call is TRBV30, the J call TRBJ1-5; D gene uncertain. Germline V CDR1 and CDR2: GTSNPN, SVGIG (reference sequence). CDR3 length equals 14 residues. V lost 5 bases to trimming and J lost 3 bases, with 14 bases between them. CDR3 region: CAWGNGQSNQPQHF. The CDR3 nucleotides read TGTGCCTGGGGGAATGGGCAGTCCAATCAGCCCCAGCATTTT.